Listed here are 5 T cell receptor beta chains from one sample, sequenced in a study of blood T cell repertoires in COVID-19. Assay used: immunoSEQ multiplex PCR; TCRdb lists only in-frame clones, some missing. The sample has 150,000 or so clones, 65% to 90% seen once. The material sequenced was peripheral blood. These receptors were taken from a man aged 60 to 75 with acute or convalescent COVID-19.

This chain uses TRBV11-2 with TRBJ2-1, with 8 bases aligning to TRBD1. The CDR3 sequence is 15 residues long. Germline V CDR1 and CDR2: SGHAT, FQNNGV. The trim removed 5 bases at V and 10 bases at J, leaving 13 bases unmatched. Here the CDR3 DNA reads TGTGCCAGCAGCCATCGGACAGGGCCGATGGGGGAGCAGTTCTTC. Its translation is CASSHRTGPMGEQFF.

The V call is TRBV2, the J call TRBJ2-7; 7 bases agree with TRBD2. Germline V CDR1 and CDR2: SNHLY, FYNNEI. Trimming removed 4 bases from V and 6 bases from J; junction bases left unmatched: 9. The CDR3 is 14 amino acids. The CDR3 DNA reads TGTGCCAGCAGTGTAAAGGGAGGGGTGTCCGAGCAGTACTTC. Translation gives CASSVKGGVSEQYF.

The V and J genes are TRBV3-1 (or the pseudogene TRBV3-2) and TRBJ1-1; D call uncertain. V shed 4 bases and J shed 4 bases, with 22 bases lying between them. Germline lookup yields CDR1 LGHDT and CDR2 YNNKEL (reference sequence). This CDR3 comprises 17 residues. CDR3 sequence: CASSPGGTGVRSTEAFF. CDR3 in DNA: TGTGCCAGCAGCCCCGGAGGCACTGGGGTGCGGAGCACTGAAGCTTTCTTT.

This clone has only a few counts. The chain is built from TRBV7-9 and TRBJ2-7; D is ambiguous. Germline lookup yields CDR1 SEHNR and CDR2 FQNEAQ (reference sequence). V shed 1 base and J shed 7 bases, with 20 bases lying between them. The CDR3 loop spans 16 amino acids. The CDR3 nucleotides read TGTGCCAGCAGCTTAGAATTAGGCGGCAGTGCGGTTGAGCAGTACTTC. It specifies CASSLELGGSAVEQYF.

The rearrangement joins TRBV18 to TRBJ2-7; D is perhaps TRBD1 (5 bases). Germline V gene data show CDR1 as KGHSH and CDR2 as LQKENI. The length of the CDR3 is 15 residues. V was cut by 5 bases and J by 6 bases, with 20 bases left in between. CDR3 residues: CASSSIAGSRIEQYF. The CDR3 region has the DNA TGTGCCAGCTCATCGATCGCAGGGTCCAGGATCGAGCAGTACTTC. The full variable domain, in which reference TRBV18 and TRBJ2-7 provide the parts outside the CDR3, is NAGVMQNPRHLVRRRGQEARLRCSPMKGHSHVYWYRQLPEEGLKFMVYLQKENIIDESGMPKERFSAEFPKEGPSILRIQQVVRGDSAAYFCASSSIAGSRIEQYFGPGTRLTVT.